Listed below are T cell receptor beta chains from one sample, sequenced in a study of blood T cell repertoires in COVID-19. Using immunoSEQ multiplex PCR, the repertoire was profiled, and TCRdb retains in-frame clones only, with some absent. The table includes approximately 300,000 clones, over 75% detected once. The specimen sequenced was peripheral blood. Every receptor here comes from a man aged 50 to 60 with active or convalescent COVID-19. Both conserved end residues are part of each CDR3. D genes are given only for firm matches. Size values are once, few and many counts, or a class for expanded clones, and some rows have none.

d_call clone_size j_call v_call cdr3_aa cdr3_nt
TRBD1 - TRBJ2-1 TRBV30 CAWSPTGSPWDNEQFF TGTGCCTGGAGTCCGACAGGGTCCCCGTGGGACAATGAGCAGTTCTTC
TRBD2 few TRBJ2-3 TRBV28 CASSLTGGADTQYF TGTGCCAGCAGTTTAACGGGAGGAGCGGATACGCAGTATTTT
TRBD2 - TRBJ2-1 TRBV5-4 CASSLRAGVSSEQFF TGTGCCAGCAGCTTGCGAGCGGGAGTATCCAGTGAGCAGTTCTTC
- - TRBJ1-1 TRBV6-5 CASSYMYRANTEAFF TGTGCCAGCAGTTACATGTACAGGGCGAACACTGAAGCTTTCTTT
TRBD1 - TRBJ1-4 TRBV6-5 CASSKQGQGEKLFF TGTGCCAGCAGCAAACAGGGGCAGGGTGAAAAACTGTTTTTT
- - TRBJ1-5 TRBV7-9 CASSLDFSWGRVSNQPQHF TGTGCCAGCAGCTTAGATTTTAGTTGGGGGCGAGTTAGCAATCAGCCCCAGCATTTT
TRBD1 - TRBJ2-1 TRBV7-8 CASSNRQGENNEQFF TGTGCCAGCAGCAATAGACAGGGGGAGAACAATGAGCAGTTCTTC
TRBD1 - TRBJ2-2 TRBV19 CATLSQGARPGELFF TGTGCCACCTTATCACAGGGGGCGCGCCCCGGGGAGCTGTTTTTT
TRBD1 few TRBJ1-4 TRBV19 CASSTGQQNEKLFF TGTGCCAGTAGCACGGGACAGCAGAATGAAAAACTGTTTTTT
TRBD1 - TRBJ1-6 TRBV3-1/TRBV3-2 CASSYRDREYSPLHF TGTGCCAGCAGCTACCGGGACAGGGAATATTCACCCCTCCACTTT
TRBD2 - TRBJ2-3 TRBV6-5 CASSYSISGVGDTQYF TGTGCCAGCAGTTACTCTATTAGCGGGGTTGGAGATACGCAGTATTTT
TRBD1 - TRBJ1-5 TRBV19 CASSSDRDSNQPQHF TGTGCCAGTAGTTCAGACAGGGATAGCAATCAGCCCCAGCATTTT
TRBD2 - TRBJ2-3 TRBV28 CASSLSRTSGSLTDTQYF TGTGCCAGCAGTTTATCGAGGACTAGCGGGAGTCTCACAGATACGCAGTATTTT
- - TRBJ1-2 TRBV30 CAWSPGGAYGYTF TGTGCCTGGAGTCCGGGGGGGGCCTATGGCTACACCTTC
TRBD1 once TRBJ2-2 TRBV4-3 CASSRQRQGTGELFF TGCGCCAGCAGCCGCCAGAGACAGGGAACCGGGGAGCTGTTTTTT
TRBD2 - TRBJ2-2 TRBV7-9 CASSPRTSGVNANTGELFF TGTGCCAGCAGCCCAAGGACTAGCGGGGTGAACGCGAACACCGGGGAGCTGTTTTTT
TRBD2 - TRBJ2-1 TRBV5-1 CASSLGAGGLNEQFF TGCGCCAGCAGCTTGGGGGCGGGAGGATTGAATGAGCAGTTCTTC
- - TRBJ1-5 TRBV10-2 CASFPGEGQPQHF TGCGCCAGCTTCCCAGGGGAAGGTCAGCCCCAGCATTTT
- - TRBJ2-6 TRBV19 CASSIGGPAVVPSGANVLTF TGTGCCAGTAGTATTGGGGGCCCGGCGGTAGTGCCCTCTGGGGCCAACGTCCTGACTTTC
TRBD1 - TRBJ1-2 TRBV12-3/TRBV12-4 CASRGQGERGYTF TGTGCCAGCCGGGGACAGGGTGAACGTGGCTACACCTTC
TRBD2 - TRBJ2-1 TRBV28 CASSPGTSGGREQFF TGTGCCAGCAGCCCTGGGACTAGCGGGGGGCGGGAGCAGTTCTTC
- - TRBJ2-1 TRBV30 CAWANQGSGEQFF TGTGCCTGGGCCAATCAGGGGTCAGGTGAGCAGTTCTTC
- - TRBJ2-5 TRBV28 CASSLTGQKYF TGTGCCAGCAGTTTAACAGGACAGAAGTACTTC
TRBD1 - TRBJ1-5 TRBV6-2/TRBV6-3 CASSYDRDNQPQHF TGTGCCAGCAGTTACGACAGGGACAATCAGCCCCAGCATTTT
TRBD2 - TRBJ2-7 TRBV6-5 CASSPVGREEQYF TGTGCCAGCAGCCCAGTGGGGAGGGAGGAGCAGTACTTC
- - TRBJ2-3 TRBV27 CASSLELAPDTQYF TGTGCCAGCAGTTTAGAATTAGCCCCGGATACGCAGTATTTT
TRBD1 - TRBJ1-3 TRBV15 CATSRDRGSSGNTIYF TGTGCCACCAGCAGGGACAGGGGGTCGTCTGGAAACACCATATATTTT
- - TRBJ2-7 TRBV30 CAWSVGAGHEQYF TGTGCCTGGAGTGTAGGAGCGGGTCACGAGCAGTACTTC